One sample yielded the 2 T cell receptor beta chains listed below, sequenced in a study of cytomegalovirus exposure and HLA in healthy donors. Data came from immunoSEQ multiplex PCR; TCRdb stores just in-frame clones and leaves some out. The sample gives 150,000 to 200,000 clones, over 65% of which show up once; less than 8.5% is in the top ten. Material: PBMCs. The receptor source for this set is a young man in good health and CMV-seropositive.

The sample holds a few counts of this clone. The chain recombines TRBV6-4 with TRBJ2-3, with 8 bases that match TRBD2. The CDR3 has 13 amino acids. Germline assignment: CDR1 MRHNA and CDR2 SNTAGT. V gave up 4 bases and J gave up 3 bases; unmatched junction bases: 0. The CDR3 sequence: CASSASGTDTQYF. In nucleotides, the CDR3 is TGTGCCAGCAGTGCTAGCGGGACAGATACGCAGTATTTT.

This clone has only a few counts. This chain joins TRBV6-5 and TRBJ2-1; D ambiguous. Trimming pared 0 bases from V and 4 bases from J, leaving 13 bases between. The CDR3 is 16 residues long. Germline CDR1 is MNHEY and CDR2 is SVGAGI. CDR3 sequence: CASSYSRELMYNEQFF. As DNA, the CDR3 is TGTGCCAGCAGTTACTCGAGAGAACTCATGTACAATGAGCAGTTCTTC.